This T cell receptor (beta chain) was captured in a study of immune evolution from preneoplasia to lung adenocarcinoma (dated by TCRdb to the early 2020s). About the full investigation: HLA loss of heterozygosity was found in about 6.3% of AIS, about 16% of MIA and 33% of ADC lesions, and in no AAH lesions. TCR sequencing data came from roughly 51 patients. Sample size was determined by specimen availability and not by a prior power calculation. According to the study, over a hundred samples were used for TCR sequencing. The immune data were combined with whole exome sequencing and methylation data from the same cohort of nodules. In total, the cohort included approximately 53 patients with pulmonary nodules, all of whom underwent surgical resection. Resected precursor lesions (AAH, AIS, MIA) and invasive adenocarcinomas were each compared against paired morphologically normal lung tissue. Immune contexture across lung adenocarcinoma precursors and invasive adenocarcinoma was profiled using immune gene expression, TCR sequencing and multiplex immunofluorescence. POLYSOLVER was used to infer Class I HLA alleles from exome data, and LOHHLA was used to detect allele-specific HLA loss. General conclusions and limits of the study: Findings were based on association rather than direct causation; larger cohorts with long-term follow-up and longitudinal biopsies were deemed needed. The highest top T cell clone frequencies were observed in normal lung, and a progressive decrease in top T cell clone frequencies appeared to occur from AAH through AIS, MIA and invasive adenocarcinoma. Because every patient came from Japan and China, how well the results apply to Western populations was uncertain. The highest T cell clonality was observed in KRAS-mutant nodules compared with EGFR-mutant or double wild-type lesions. The highest clonality was observed in normal lung, whereas higher T cell density and diversity but lower clonality appeared to be present in later-stage lesions.

The patients had resection in Japan or China between about 2013 and 2017. Two lung cancer pathologists independently confirmed the histologic diagnosis of each case on H&E slides. Macro-dissection after pathologic assessment enriched premalignant or tumor cells for nucleic acid extraction. The AllPrep DNA/RNA FFPE Kit was used to isolate DNA from FFPE tissue. For this clone: Which antigen it targets is not known. No qualities accompany the bases; no much larger clone lies one base away.

Between the V and J ends, shortened by 3 bases and 7 bases respectively, the junction contains 10 bases. The CDR3, cysteine through phenylalanine, is 13 amino acids long. Only the CDR3 DNA stays, 39 bases, in frame from base 1. In the germline V gene, CDR1 corresponds to KGHSH and CDR2 to LQKENI. Using the immunoSEQ hsTCRbeta Kit, TCR beta CDR3 regions were sequenced from DNA. For the original study's pipeline: The ImmunoSEQ Analyzer was used to analyse the TCR sequencing data. T cell clonality was defined as 1 minus Pielou's evenness, as computed on productive rearrangements. To measure T cell diversity, the inverse Simpson index was applied to productive templates. T cell density was defined as TCR beta template counts normalized to usable DNA, with usable DNA estimated by amplification and sequencing of housekeeping genes. TCR metrics were compared across histologic stages using two-sided Kruskal-Wallis tests. What TCRdb holds here is the immuneACCESS table cut down to in-frame rearrangements. Part of the clones is not present; checked against another copy, under half of the missing clones reflect an unresolved V gene, and the others are unexplained. The DNA gave D and trimming, while V, J and clone size come from that table. This sample is represented by roughly 28,000 clones; around 70% of them were singletons. Together, the top ten hold 5.7% of the sample.

The source material was FFPE invasive lung adenocarcinoma tissue. Per the publication, the cell subset or site label means: frankly invasive lung adenocarcinoma (ADC). The chain joins TRBV18 to TRBJ2-1; perhaps TRBD1 is the D gene, with 6 bases matching. The TCR comes from a person between 55 and 69 years old with invasive lung adenocarcinoma. Some clones in this sample may be carry-over from other donors' samples. Here is the DNA: TGTGCCAGCTCACCCGGACAGATGAATGAGCAGTTCTTC. The resulting protein is CASSPGQMNEQFF.